This T cell receptor (beta chain) comes out of a study of blood T cell repertoires in COVID-19. Looking at the study overall: The samples span acute and convalescent COVID-19 from the United States, Italy and Spain. From T cells, B-cell-depleted T cells, or PBMCs came the material, which was cDNA or gDNA.

Study processing details: Counts of nucleated cells, estimated from reference gene primer amplification, were obtained. Sequencing was performed with immunoSEQ multiplex PCR; in TCRdb, only in-frame clones are kept and a portion is missing. The D gene and trimming were derived from the DNA, and the V and J assignments and clone size from that table. The sample gives some 110,000 clones, 70% to 85% of which show up once; less than 9% is in the top ten. With 2 bases clipped from V and 6 bases from J, the junction kept 8 bases outside the gene matches. Per germline, CDR1 SGHRS and CDR2 YFSETQ. The CDR3 totals 16 residues.

Sequenced material: peripheral blood. This clonotype was sampled from a man between 65 and 85 years old with active or convalescent COVID-19. The J gene is TRBJ2-1, the V gene TRBV5-1, with TRBD1 identical over 10 bases. The CDR3 DNA reads TGCGCCAGCAGCTTAAGACCGGGACAGGGGTCCAATGAGCAGTTCTTC. Protein sequence: CASSLRPGQGSNEQFF.